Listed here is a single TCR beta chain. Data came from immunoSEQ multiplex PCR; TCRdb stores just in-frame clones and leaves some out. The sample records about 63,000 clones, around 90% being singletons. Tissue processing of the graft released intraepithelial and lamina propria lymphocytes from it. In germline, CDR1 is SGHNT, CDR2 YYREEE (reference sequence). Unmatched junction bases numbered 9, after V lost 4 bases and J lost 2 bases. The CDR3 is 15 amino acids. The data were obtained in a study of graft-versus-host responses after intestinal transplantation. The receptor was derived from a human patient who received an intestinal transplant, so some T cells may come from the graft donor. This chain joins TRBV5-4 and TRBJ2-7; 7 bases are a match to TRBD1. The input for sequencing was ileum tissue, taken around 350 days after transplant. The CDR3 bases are TGTGCCAGCAGCCGACCGGGACAGCCGACCTACGAGCAGTACTTC. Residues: CASSRPGQPTYEQYF.